The 12 T cell receptor beta chains presented below share a single source sample, sequenced in a study of OX40 agonist ivuxolimab in advanced cancers. This table comes from immunoSEQ multiplex PCR, and its TCRdb copy is limited to in-frame clones, with some not included. The sample contains about 46,000 clones, around 89% of which appear only once. Here the sequenced sample was CD4+ or CD8+ T cells sorted from blood, taken in a trial of the OX40 agonist ivuxolimab. These receptors came from an adult with an advanced solid tumor such as melanoma, head and neck, liver or kidney cancer.

The rearrangement links TRBV5-5 to TRBJ2-7; 9 nucleotides align to TRBD1. Germline V lookup: CDR1 SGHKS, CDR2 YYEKEE (reference sequence). Trimming cost V 5 bases and J 4 bases; bases outside gene matches: 7. The CDR3 extends over 14 amino acids. The CDR3: CASSLGTGTYEQYF. The CDR3 DNA reads as TGTGCCAGCAGTCTCGGGACAGGGACGTACGAGCAGTACTTC.

The chain links TRBV6-1 to TRBJ2-2, with TRBD1 as a possible D gene (6 bases). CDR1 and CDR2 from the germline V gene are MNHNS and SASEGT. V lost 6 bases to trimming and J lost 2 bases, with 13 bases between them. CDR3 length: 15 amino acids. The CDR3 region is CASSLDRTNTGELFF. The CDR3 DNA follows: TGTGCCAGCAGCCTCGACAGGACAAACACCGGGGAGCTGTTTTTT.

This sequence joins TRBV6-5 and TRBJ1-5; 8 bases are shared with TRBD1. Germline V CDR1 and CDR2: MNHEY, SVGAGI. The junction had 7 bases not matched to a gene; V was cut back by 8 bases and J by 7 bases. This CDR3 region has 13 residues. CDR3 bases: TGTGCCAGCGGTGACAGGGGTGGGCAGCCCCAGCATTTT. This encodes CASGDRGGQPQHF.

The chain joins TRBV12-5 to TRBJ1-5, with D unresolved. This CDR3 has 15 amino acids. In germline, CDR1 is LGHNT, CDR2 FRNRAP. Trimming removed 0 bases at V and 3 bases at J, with 9 bases between. In DNA, the CDR3 is TGTGCTAGTGGTTTGGTACAAGGGTACAATCAGCCCCAGCATTTT. It yields the protein CASGLVQGYNQPQHF.

The chain uses TRBV9 and TRBJ2-7; D is ambiguous. CDR1 SGDLS and CDR2 YYNGEE come from the germline V gene. This CDR3 is built from 14 residues. The ends were cut back, 4 bases at V and 6 bases at J, with 17 bases in the middle. As DNA, the CDR3 is TGTGCCAGCAGCATTTCCGGGCTATTCGCCGAGCAGTACTTC. It codes for CASSISGLFAEQYF.

The chain combines TRBV6-5 with TRBJ2-2; no definite D call. Germline CDR1 MNHEY, CDR2 SVGAGI. The CDR3 is 13 amino acids. The V end lost 5 bases, the J end lost 6 bases, and 10 bases lay between the germline ends. CDR3 nucleotides: TGTGCCAGCAGTAACCAGCTCTCCGGGGAGCTGTTTTTT. It is translated as CASSNQLSGELFF.

The chain uses TRBV4-3 and TRBJ2-3, with 8 bases aligning to TRBD2. CDR3 length equals 17 residues. Germline V gives CDR1 LGHNA, CDR2 YSLEER. Trimming removed 0 bases from V and 5 bases from J; junction bases left unmatched: 10. The DNA for the CDR3 is TGCGCCAGCAGCCAAGAGCAAAGCGGGGGAACGGGAGATACGCAGTATTTT. This translates into CASSQEQSGGTGDTQYF.

The gene calls are TRBV28 and TRBJ1-2, with D unresolved. Germline lookup yields CDR1 MDHEN and CDR2 SYDVKM. V was pared by 2 bases and J by 3 bases, with 4 bases between. The CDR3 covers 12 residues. CDR3 protein: CASSLLDYGYTF. CDR3 in DNA: TGTGCCAGCAGTTTACTGGACTATGGCTACACCTTC.

The rearrangement joins TRBV6-5 to TRBJ2-5; weak D call: TRBD2 (5 bases). The ends were cut back, 1 base at V and 2 bases at J, with 8 bases in the middle. Germline CDR1 is MNHEY and CDR2 is SVGAGI. The CDR3 extends over 14 amino acids. Written as DNA, the CDR3 is TGTGCCAGCAGTTACTTTAGCGCACAAGAGACCCAGTACTTC. Translated, it gives CASSYFSAQETQYF.

The chain employs TRBV27 and TRBJ2-7, with D tentatively TRBD2 (6 bases). Trimming pared 4 bases from V and 6 bases from J, leaving 13 bases between. The germline V gene encodes CDR1 MNHEY and CDR2 SMNVEV (reference sequence). The CDR3 is made up of 13 amino acids. CDR3 bases: TGTGCCAGCAGTTCGGGACTCCTGTCCGAGCAGTACTTC. It specifies CASSSGLLSEQYF.

The gene calls are TRBV6-6 and TRBJ1-1; no reliable D call. Trimming left V 5 bases short and J 6 bases short, with 22 bases between. Looked up from germline, CDR1 is MNHNY and CDR2 is SVGAGI (reference sequence). The CDR3 length is 16 residues. The CDR3 DNA reads TGTGCCAGCAGTCGTAGACGGAGGCATGATTCCTCTGAAGCTTTCTTT. Protein sequence: CASSRRRRHDSSEAFF.

The chain combines TRBV5-1 with TRBJ2-1, with 10 bases fitting TRBD2. Germline CDR1 SGHRS, CDR2 YFSETQ. This CDR3 spans 15 amino acids. The trim removed 0 bases at V and 4 bases at J, leaving 1 base unmatched. CDR3 sequence reads: CASSLGTSGYNEQFF. The CDR3 DNA reads as TGCGCCAGCAGCTTGGGGACTAGCGGTTACAATGAGCAGTTCTTC.